The 13 T cell receptor beta chains below come from one sample, sequenced in a study of technical replicates of blood from a few donors. Clones were read by immunoSEQ multiplex PCR, and TCRdb kept only the in-frame ones, dropping some. The sample has more than 15,000 clones, about 87% seen once. Specimen: PBMCs. The receptors shown here come from a human donor in good health.

This chain connects TRBV5-1 to TRBJ2-5; a weak D match, TRBD1 (6 bases). The V end was cut by 4 bases, the J end by 9 bases, with 13 bases between. Per germline, CDR1 SGHRS and CDR2 YFSETQ. CDR3 length: 12 residues. The CDR3 nucleotides read TGCGCCAGCAGCCCACAGGGCCAGGCCCAGTACTTC. Protein: CASSPQGQAQYF.

The chain links TRBV5-1 to TRBJ1-3; 7 bases fit TRBD1. Germline-derived CDR1 and CDR2 are SGHRS and YFSETQ. The CDR3 spans 14 residues. V was clipped by 0 bases and J by 3 bases; unmatched bases: 0. The CDR3 region has the DNA TGCGCCAGCAGCTTGGACAGGGGTGGAAACACCATATATTTT. Translating gives CASSLDRGGNTIYF.

The chain carries TRBV7-9 and TRBJ2-1; the match to TRBD2 covers 8 bases. Germline CDR1 is SEHNR and CDR2 is FQNEAQ (reference sequence). With V trimmed by 5 bases and J by 5 bases, 11 bases remained unmatched. The CDR3 is 16 residues long. The CDR3 bases are TGTGCCAGCAGCCCCGCCCCCGGGACTAGGCACAATGAGCAGTTCTTC. Residues: CASSPAPGTRHNEQFF.

The chain joins TRBV5-1 to TRBJ2-2; D perhaps matches TRBD1 (6 bases). In germline, CDR1 is SGHRS, CDR2 YFSETQ. The CDR3 is made up of 15 amino acids. Trimming removed 6 bases at V and 3 bases at J, with 15 bases between. CDR3 sequence (DNA): TGCGCCAGCACTTCTGGGGGCGCAGACACCGGGGAGCTGTTTTTT. As protein: CASTSGGADTGELFF. Looking up the rest from reference TRBV5-1 and TRBJ2-2 gives the full variable domain: KAGVTQTPRYLIKTRGQQVTLSCSPISGHRSVSWYQQTPGQGLQFLFEYFSETQRNKGNFPGRFSGRQFSNSRSEMNVSTLELGDSALYLCASTSGGADTGELFFGEGSRLTVL.

This clone was recorded only once. V is TRBV9 and J is TRBJ2-7; D gene ambiguous. V was cut by 0 bases and J by 3 bases, with 7 bases left in between. The length of the CDR3 is 13 residues. Germline lookup yields CDR1 SGDLS and CDR2 YYNGEE. CDR3 sequence reads: CASSVVRLYEQYF. CDR3 in DNA: TGTGCCAGCAGCGTAGTAAGACTCTACGAGCAGTACTTC.

This chain connects TRBV6-1 to TRBJ2-1; 16 bases are shared with TRBD2. The CDR3 sequence is 15 residues long. The V gene's germline CDR1 is MNHNS and CDR2 SASEGT. J lost 11 bases, V lost 2 bases, and 3 bases had no gene match. CDR3 in DNA: TGTGCCAGCAGTGAAAAGGGACTAGCGGGAGGGAAGCAGTTCTTC. Its protein product is CASSEKGLAGGKQFF.

The V gene is TRBV30, the J gene TRBJ2-3; 10 bases are a match to TRBD2. The CDR3 is made up of 15 amino acids. In germline, CDR1 is GTSNPN, CDR2 SVGIG (reference sequence). With V trimmed by 2 bases and J by 4 bases, 6 bases remained unmatched. In DNA, the CDR3 is TGTGCCTGGAGTCTAGCGGGAGCCGGCCCAGATACGCAGTATTTT. Residues: CAWSLAGAGPDTQYF.

The rearrangement uses TRBV7-9 and TRBJ2-5; TRBD1 agrees at 8 bases. V was pared by 4 bases and J by 5 bases, with 6 bases of the junction left unmatched. Germline loops: CDR1 SEHNR, CDR2 FQNEAQ (reference sequence). The CDR3 has 14 residues. DNA of the CDR3: TGTGCCAGCAGCTATTGGACAGGGCTGGAGACCCAGTACTTC. Protein sequence: CASSYWTGLETQYF.

V is TRBV28 and J is TRBJ2-7, with 13 bases fitting TRBD2. This CDR3 has 16 residues. The V gene end was trimmed by 5 bases and the J gene end by 3 bases; junction bases not matched to a gene: 7. Germline-derived CDR1 and CDR2 are MDHEN and SYDVKM. The CDR3 DNA follows: TGTGCCAGCAGTCCATCTGGACTAGCGGGAGACTACGAGCAGTACTTC. It encodes CASSPSGLAGDYEQYF.

This clone turned up a few times. This chain connects TRBV18 to TRBJ1-1; D is perhaps TRBD1 (5 bases). The CDR3 has 15 residues. Germline CDR1 is KGHSH and CDR2 is LQKENI. Trimming left V 3 bases short and J 3 bases short, with 14 bases between. CDR3 DNA sequence: TGTGCCAGCTCACCCGTGGGCAGGGTGGACACTGAAGCTTTCTTT. Its translation is CASSPVGRVDTEAFF. Together with reference TRBV18 and TRBJ1-1, the CDR3 gives the full variable domain: NAGVMQNPRHLVRRRGQEARLRCSPMKGHSHVYWYRQLPEEGLKFMVYLQKENIIDESGMPKERFSAEFPKEGPSILRIQQVVRGDSAAYFCASSPVGRVDTEAFFGQGTRLTVV.

V is TRBV5-1 and J is TRBJ2-2; 8 nucleotides line up with TRBD1. The CDR3 loop spans 15 amino acids. CDR1 is SGHRS, CDR2 YFSETQ, per germline. The junction had 2 bases not matched to a gene; V was cut back by 0 bases and J by 4 bases. The CDR3 spells CASSLGQGFTGELFF. The DNA of the CDR3 is TGCGCCAGCAGCTTGGGACAGGGGTTCACCGGGGAGCTGTTTTTT.

Notes on this clone: No conserved phenylalanine or tryptophan is present at the end of the CDR3, so a read error is the likely explanation. No DNA is shown, since the ends of the CDR3 on it are uncertain; the CDR3 is the one TCRdb lists. This sequence joins TRBV28 and TRBJ2-7; the table's D call, TRBD1, has no DNA check behind it. Per germline, CDR1 MDHEN and CDR2 SYDVKM. The CDR3 length equals 11 residues, ends included. This chain's CDR3 is CASSSRLDRVL.

This clone has only one observation. The V gene is TRBV18, the J gene TRBJ2-1; 10 nucleotides agree with TRBD2. The CDR3 spans 18 residues. The J segment lost 8 bases and the V segment lost 3 bases, leaving 16 bases of the junction unmatched. The germline CDR1 and CDR2 sequences are KGHSH and LQKENI. The CDR3 spells CASSPVVAGGIKPHEQFF. The CDR3 coding sequence is TGTGCCAGCTCACCCGTTGTAGCGGGAGGCATAAAACCGCATGAGCAGTTCTTC.